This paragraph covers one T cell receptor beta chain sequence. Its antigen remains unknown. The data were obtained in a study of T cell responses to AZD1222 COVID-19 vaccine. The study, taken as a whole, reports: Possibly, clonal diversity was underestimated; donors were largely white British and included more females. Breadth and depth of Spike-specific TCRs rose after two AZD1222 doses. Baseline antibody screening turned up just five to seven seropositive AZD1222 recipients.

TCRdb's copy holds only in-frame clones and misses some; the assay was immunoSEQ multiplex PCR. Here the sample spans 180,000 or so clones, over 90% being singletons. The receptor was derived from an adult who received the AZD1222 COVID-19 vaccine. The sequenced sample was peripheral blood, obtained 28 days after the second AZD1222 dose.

CDR3 DNA: TGTGCCAGCAGCTTAGCGGTAGCGGGGGGGAGAGAGACCCAGTACTTC. Amino acid sequence: CASSLAVAGGRETQYF. The chain uses TRBV7-2 and TRBJ2-5, with TRBD2 matching 11 bases. V gave up 0 bases and J gave up 4 bases; unmatched junction bases: 4. This CDR3 is 16 amino acids long. CDR1 and CDR2 from the germline V gene are SGHTA and FQGNSA.